Below are 16 T cell receptor beta chains sequenced from a single sample in a study of blood T cell repertoires in COVID-19. Sequenced by immunoSEQ multiplex PCR; TCRdb stores in-frame clones only, minus some. This sample yields tens of thousands of clones, of which more than 80% are seen a single time; approximately 8% belongs to the top ten. Sequencing was carried out using peripheral blood. These receptors were obtained from a human donor with active COVID-19. The donor label of this sample is uncertain.

V is TRBV3-1 (or the pseudogene TRBV3-2) and J is TRBJ2-7; no clear D. The CDR3 consists of 14 residues. V lost 5 bases and J lost 0, with 11 bases in between. Germline V gene data show CDR1 as LGHDT and CDR2 as YNNKEL (reference sequence). The CDR3 DNA is TGTGCCAGCAGCATCGGTACCGGCTCCTACGAGCAGTACTTC. It translates to CASSIGTGSYEQYF.

The V call is TRBV19, the J call TRBJ1-1; no reliable D call. The V end was cut by 3 bases, the J end by 0 bases, with 8 bases between. The CDR3 is made up of 14 amino acids. CDR1 is LNHDA and CDR2 is SQIVND in the germline V gene (reference sequence). CDR3 sequence (DNA): TGTGCCAGTAGTATTACCGCGATGAACACTGAAGCTTTCTTT. It encodes CASSITAMNTEAFF.

The CDR3 region is CATSDPLAGGETQYF. DNA for the CDR3: TGTGCCACCAGTGATCCCCTAGCGGGGGGGGAGACCCAGTACTTC. This chain connects TRBV24-1 to TRBJ2-5, with 12 bases identical to TRBD2. With 3 bases clipped from V and 5 bases from J, the junction kept 3 bases outside the gene matches. Germline assignment: CDR1 KGHDR and CDR2 SFDVKD. This CDR3 has 15 residues.

The CDR3 DNA sequence: TGTGCCAGCAGTTACTCGAACCCAGTTCAGTACTTC. It yields the protein CASSYSNPVQYF. This chain uses TRBV6-2 or TRBV6-3 with TRBJ2-7; no clear D. CDR1 and CDR2 (germline): MNHEY, SVGEGT. The CDR3 covers 12 residues. Deletions cut 0 bases from V and 10 bases from J, with 10 bases between.

CDR3 sequence: CASRGSGRAGNEQFF. The DNA of the CDR3 is TGTGCCAGCCGAGGAAGCGGGAGGGCGGGAAATGAGCAGTTCTTC. V gene TRBV2 combines with J gene TRBJ2-1, with 10 bases aligning to TRBD2. V was pared by 8 bases and J by 7 bases, with 11 bases of the junction left unmatched. This CDR3 comprises 15 residues. Germline assignment: CDR1 SNHLY and CDR2 FYNNEI.

The rearrangement uses TRBV19 and TRBJ2-7; 7 nucleotides match TRBD2. This CDR3 is 16 amino acids long. J was trimmed by 4 bases and V by 4 bases; bases with no gene match: 13. The germline V gene has CDR1 LNHDA and CDR2 SQIVND (reference sequence). Here the CDR3 DNA reads TGTGCCAGTAGTACACAAACCGGGACTACCTCTTACGAGCAGTACTTC. Translation gives CASSTQTGTTSYEQYF.

CDR3 residues: CASSSWEERAFF. The CDR3 bases are TGTGCCAGCAGTTCTTGGGAGGAGAGGGCTTTCTTT. The chain links TRBV28 to TRBJ1-1; D gene uncertain. CDR3 length equals 12 residues. Deletions cut 4 bases from V and 11 bases from J, with 14 bases between. The germline V gene has CDR1 MDHEN and CDR2 SYDVKM.

The chain joins TRBV6-2 or TRBV6-3 to TRBJ2-6; 8 bases line up with TRBD1. V was clipped by 2 bases and J by 6 bases; unmatched bases: 12. CDR1 and CDR2 from the germline V gene are MNHEY and SVGEGT. The CDR3 has 18 amino acids. This CDR3 is CASSYLMDRAGSANVLTF. In DNA, the CDR3 is TGTGCCAGCAGTTACCTGATGGACAGGGCTGGTTCGGCCAACGTCCTGACTTTC.

The count of this clone is one. This rearrangement joins TRBV7-2 to TRBJ2-1; 7 nucleotides agree with TRBD1. This CDR3 comprises 15 residues. The germline CDR1 and CDR2 sequences are SGHTA and FQGNSA. The V gene end was trimmed by 3 bases and the J gene end by 6 bases; junction bases not matched to a gene: 8. CDR3 loop: CASSFTGDNSNEQFF. In DNA form, the CDR3 reads TGTGCCAGCAGCTTCACAGGGGATAATAGCAATGAGCAGTTCTTC.

The chain joins TRBV13 to TRBJ2-7; 7 bases are a match to TRBD1. The CDR3 contains 16 residues. Looked up from germline, CDR1 is PRHDT and CDR2 is FYEKMQ (reference sequence). J was trimmed by 2 bases and V by 5 bases; bases with no gene match: 12. CDR3 nucleotide sequence: TGTGCCAGCAGCCCGAACACAGGGGCTCTCCCCTACGAGCAGTACTTC. Amino acid sequence: CASSPNTGALPYEQYF.

The chain couples TRBV6-2 or TRBV6-3 to TRBJ2-7; the match to TRBD2 covers 10 bases. CDR1 is MNHEY and CDR2 is SVGEGT in the germline V gene. There are 13 residues in the CDR3. The ends lost 6 bases at V and 3 bases at J; junction bases unmatched: 2. The CDR3 protein is CASSEREGYEQYF. CDR3 sequence (DNA): TGTGCCAGCAGCGAGCGGGAGGGCTACGAGCAGTACTTC.

This clone was counted a single time. The chain combines TRBV14 with TRBJ1-1; D not certain. Germline CDR1 and CDR2: SGHDN and FVKESK. This CDR3 spans 13 amino acids. The V end lost 0 bases, the J end lost 8 bases, and 10 bases lay between the germline ends. The CDR3: CASSQDHPTEAFF. Written as DNA, the CDR3 is TGTGCCAGCAGCCAAGATCACCCAACAGAAGCTTTCTTT.

The CDR3 DNA reads as TGTGCCAGCAGCTCCGGACAGGGCTACGAGCAGTACTTC. Translated, it gives CASSSGQGYEQYF. The rearrangement uses TRBV5-6 and TRBJ2-7, with 8 bases fitting TRBD1. This CDR3 spans 13 amino acids. The V and J ends lost 3 bases and 3 bases, in that order; junction bases with no gene match: 2. Germline V gives CDR1 SGHDT, CDR2 YYEEEE.

The chain carries TRBV9 and TRBJ1-6; D might be TRBD1 (5 bases). CDR1 SGDLS and CDR2 YYNGEE come from the germline V gene. This CDR3 has 14 residues. V was shortened by 6 bases and J by 8 bases, with 15 bases between the two germline ends. CDR3 residues: CASKAGLGDSPLHF. The DNA of the CDR3 is TGTGCCAGCAAGGCGGGGTTGGGGGATTCACCCCTCCACTTT.

The V gene is TRBV5-1, the J gene TRBJ1-2; 9 bases map to TRBD1. Unmatched junction bases numbered 6, after V lost 4 bases and J lost 5 bases. The CDR3 runs to 14 residues. Germline assignment: CDR1 SGHRS and CDR2 YFSETQ. CDR3 in DNA: TGCGCCAGCAGCCCCCTCGGACAGGGGTATGGCTACACCTTC. This gives the protein CASSPLGQGYGYTF.

This rearrangement joins TRBV7-9 to TRBJ2-3; TRBD2 might be the D (5 bases). CDR1 and CDR2 (germline): SEHNR, FQNEAQ (reference sequence). V was cut by 2 bases and J by 6 bases, with 12 bases left in between. This CDR3 is built from 14 residues. CDR3 nucleotides: TGTGCCAGCAGCTTAACTGGGAGTGGGGATACGCAGTATTTT. Its translation is CASSLTGSGDTQYF. Full variable domain (missing parts from reference TRBV7-9 and TRBJ2-3): DTGVSQNPRHKITKRGQNVTFRCDPISEHNRLYWYRQTLGQGPEFLTYFQNEAQLEKSRLLSDRFSAERPKGSFSTLEIQRTEQGDSAMYLCASSLTGSGDTQYFGPGTRLTVL.